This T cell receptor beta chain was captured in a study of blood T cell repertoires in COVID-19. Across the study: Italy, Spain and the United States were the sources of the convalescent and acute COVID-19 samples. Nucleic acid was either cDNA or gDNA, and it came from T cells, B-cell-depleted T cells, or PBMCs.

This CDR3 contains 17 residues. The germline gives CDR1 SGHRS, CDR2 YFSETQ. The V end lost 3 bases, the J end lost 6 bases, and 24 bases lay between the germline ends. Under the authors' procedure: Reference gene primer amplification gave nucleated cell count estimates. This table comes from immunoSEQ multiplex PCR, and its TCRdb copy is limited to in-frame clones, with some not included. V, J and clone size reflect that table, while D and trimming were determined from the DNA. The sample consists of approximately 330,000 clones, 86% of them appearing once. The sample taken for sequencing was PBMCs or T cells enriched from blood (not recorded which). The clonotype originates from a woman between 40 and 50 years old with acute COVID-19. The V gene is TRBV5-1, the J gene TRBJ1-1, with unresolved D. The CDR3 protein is CASSSNVARGHGAEAFF. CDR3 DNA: TGCGCCAGCAGCTCGAACGTCGCCCGCGGCCATGGAGCTGAAGCTTTCTTT.